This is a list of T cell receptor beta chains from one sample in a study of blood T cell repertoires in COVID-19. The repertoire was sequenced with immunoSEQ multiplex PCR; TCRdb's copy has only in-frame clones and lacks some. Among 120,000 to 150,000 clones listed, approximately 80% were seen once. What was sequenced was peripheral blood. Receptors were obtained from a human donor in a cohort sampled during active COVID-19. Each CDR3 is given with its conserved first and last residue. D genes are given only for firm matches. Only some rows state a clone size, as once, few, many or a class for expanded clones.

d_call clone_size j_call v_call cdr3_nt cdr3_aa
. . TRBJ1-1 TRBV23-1 TGCGCCAGCCCCCGAAGTGGGGGGACTGAAGCTTTCTTT CASPRSGGTEAFF
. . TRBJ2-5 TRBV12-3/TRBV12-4 TGTGCCAGCAGCCCTAGGAGGTTGGAGACCCAGTACTTC CASSPRRLETQYF
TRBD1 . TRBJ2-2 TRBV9 TGTGCCAGCAGCTTCTCACAGGGGACCGGGGAGCTGTTTTTT CASSFSQGTGELFF
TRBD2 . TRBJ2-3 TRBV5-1 TGCGCCAGCAGCCCTCGAGAGGGAGGGGACACAGATACGCAGTATTTT CASSPREGGDTDTQYF
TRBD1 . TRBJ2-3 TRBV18 TGTGCCAGCTCACCCAAAACAGGGGCGACAGATACGCAGTATTTT CASSPKTGATDTQYF
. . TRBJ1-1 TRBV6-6 TGTGCCAGCAGTTACTCTTCAGAGAACACTGAAGCTTTCTTT CASSYSSENTEAFF
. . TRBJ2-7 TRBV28 TGTGCCAGCAGTCCAGTTCAGGCTCTCTACGAGCAGTACTTC CASSPVQALYEQYF
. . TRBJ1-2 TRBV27 TGTGCCAGCAGTTTACTATGGGGCCATGGCTACACCTTC CASSLLWGHGYTF
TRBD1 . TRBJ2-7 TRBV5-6 TGTGCCAGCAGCTTGCGCACAGGGGGCTACGAGCAGTACTTC CASSLRTGGYEQYF
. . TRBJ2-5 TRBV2 TGTGCCAGCAGAGGTGACTTTACCCGAGAGACCCAGTACTTC CASRGDFTRETQYF
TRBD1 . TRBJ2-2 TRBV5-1 TGCGCCAGCAGCCTCAGGACAGGGGGCACCGGGGAGCTGTTTTTT CASSLRTGGTGELFF
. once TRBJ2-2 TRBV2 TGTGCCAGCACGTTCTTGGACTCGAACACCGGGGAGCTGTTTTTT CASTFLDSNTGELFF
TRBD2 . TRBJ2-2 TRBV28 TGTGCCAGCAGCAGCCCCGGGGGGGGGAACACCGGGGAGCTGTTTTTT CASSSPGGGNTGELFF
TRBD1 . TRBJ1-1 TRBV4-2 TGTGCCAGCAGCCAAAGCCCGGGACAGGCAACTGAAGCTTTCTTT CASSQSPGQATEAFF
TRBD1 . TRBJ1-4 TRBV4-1 TGCGCCAGCAGCCCGCCCCGACAGGGTGCGGCTAATGAAAAACTGTTTTTT CASSPPRQGAANEKLFF
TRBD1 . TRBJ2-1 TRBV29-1 TGCAGCGTCGCCCCGGGACAGGGACACAATGAGCAGTTCTTC CSVAPGQGHNEQFF
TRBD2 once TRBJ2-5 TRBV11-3 TGTGCCAGCAGCTTATCTAGCGGGAGTGGGGAGACCCAGTACTTC CASSLSSGSGETQYF
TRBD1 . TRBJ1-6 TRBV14 TGTGCCAGCAGACCCGGTGGCAGGGGGGATTCACCCCTCCACTTT CASRPGGRGDSPLHF
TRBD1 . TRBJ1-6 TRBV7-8 TGTGCCAGCAGCTCCGGGACAGATAATTCACCCCTCCACTTT CASSSGTDNSPLHF
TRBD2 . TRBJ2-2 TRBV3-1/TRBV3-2 TGTGCCAGCAAGTCACGGCGGGAGGGGGACGGGGAGCTGTTTTTT CASKSRREGDGELFF
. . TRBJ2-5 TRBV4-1 TGCGCCAGCAGCCAAGGTGCAGGGTTAGAGACCCAGTACTTC CASSQGAGLETQYF
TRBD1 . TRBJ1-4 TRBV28 TGTGCCAGCAGTATATCACAGGGGCTGGGTGAAAAACTGTTTTTT CASSISQGLGEKLFF
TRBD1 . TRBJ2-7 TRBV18 TGTGCCAGCTCGCGCCCGGGACAGGGGCCTACCTACGAGCAGTACTTC CASSRPGQGPTYEQYF
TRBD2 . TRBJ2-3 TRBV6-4 TGTGCCAGCAGTGAAGGGACTAGTGACGCAGATACGCAGTATTTT CASSEGTSDADTQYF
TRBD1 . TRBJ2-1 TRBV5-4 TGTGCCAGCAGCTTGGACAGGGGGTACAATGAGCAGTTCTTC CASSLDRGYNEQFF
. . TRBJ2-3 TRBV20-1 TGCAGTGCTAGAGATAGAGATACGCAGTATTTT CSARDRDTQYF
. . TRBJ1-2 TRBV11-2 TGTGCCAGCAGCCCGATCGCAGGGGTCTATGGCTACACCTTC CASSPIAGVYGYTF
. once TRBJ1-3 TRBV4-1 TGCGCCAGCAGCCAGTGGGGAGTACCCTTAGGGAACACCATATATTTT CASSQWGVPLGNTIYF
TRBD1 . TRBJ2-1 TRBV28 TGTGCCAGCAGGGGGACAGGGGAGAACAATGAGCAGTTCTTC CASRGTGENNEQFF
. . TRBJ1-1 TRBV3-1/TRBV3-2 TGTGCCAGCAGCCGGGGGGAGTTCATGAACACTGAAGCTTTCTTT CASSRGEFMNTEAFF
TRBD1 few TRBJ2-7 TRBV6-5 TGTGCCAGCAAGGTTCTCGGGACAGGGTGGCACGAGCAGTACTTC CASKVLGTGWHEQYF
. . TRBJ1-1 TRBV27 TGTGCCAGCAGTTTTATAGGGGACACTGAAGCTTTCTTT CASSFIGDTEAFF
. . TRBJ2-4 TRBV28 TGTGCCTCTCGGCGGGGCTATGGAAACATTCAGTACTTC CASRRGYGNIQYF
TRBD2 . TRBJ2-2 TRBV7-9 TGTGCCAGCAGCCCCAGGACTAGCGGGGGGTGGAACACCGGGGAGCTGTTTTTT CASSPRTSGGWNTGELFF
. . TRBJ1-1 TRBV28 TGTGCCAGCAAGTTAGCCCTAAGTGGCACTGAAGCTTTCTTT CASKLALSGTEAFF
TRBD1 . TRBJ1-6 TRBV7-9 TGTGCCAGCAGCTTAACCGGGACAGGGACTTCACCCCTCCACTTT CASSLTGTGTSPLHF
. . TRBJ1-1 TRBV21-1 TGTGCCAGCAGGGGGGGGACTCGCGAGGGCACTGAAGCTTTCTTT CASRGGTREGTEAFF
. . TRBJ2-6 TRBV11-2 TGTGCCAGCAGCTTAGAGGGCAGCTCTGGGGCCAACGTCCTGACTTTC CASSLEGSSGANVLTF
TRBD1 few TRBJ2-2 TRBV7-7 TGTGCTAGCAGACAAACGGGACAGGGGAACACCGGGGAGCTGTTTTTT CASRQTGQGNTGELFF
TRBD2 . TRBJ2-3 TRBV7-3 TGTGCCAGCAGCTTACTAGCGGGGCCCACAGATACGCAGTATTTT CASSLLAGPTDTQYF
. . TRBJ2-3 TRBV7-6 TGTGCCAGCAGCTTAGAGAGTCCGGGGTCCACGTTAGGTACGCAGTATTTT CASSLESPGSTLGTQYF
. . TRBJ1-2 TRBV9 TGTGCCAGCAGCTCGATACGGGCCGAGAGGGACTATGGCTACACCTTC CASSSIRAERDYGYTF